The clone carrying this T cell receptor (beta chain) ranks as medium-sized. Its antigen is not known. Each CDR3 protein gets one entry after TCRdb re-called the 5' RACE reads with MiXCR. Of over a thousand distinct CDR3 sequences listed, more than 9% were seen once; the top ten hold less than 30%. The length of the CDR3 is 16 residues. The V gene end was trimmed by 1 base and the J gene end by 5 bases; junction bases not matched to a gene: 7. The germline CDR1 and CDR2 sequences are LGHDT and YNNKEL (reference sequence). Documented time point: sample taken at primary tumor resection. The data stem from a study of spatial heterogeneity in lung cancer. Whole-study findings and limits: Tracking of tumor mutation counts was seen in expanded intratumoral alpha and beta TCR counts.

The rearrangement joins TRBV3-1 to TRBJ2-3, with TRBD1 matching over 9 bases. This sequence was found in a female donor with early-stage non-small cell lung cancer. Specimen: lung tumor tissue, collected at surgery. CDR3 loop: CASSQVRDRVIDTQYF. CDR3 nucleotide sequence: TGTGCCAGCAGCCAAGTCCGGGACAGGGTGATAGATACGCAGTATTTT.